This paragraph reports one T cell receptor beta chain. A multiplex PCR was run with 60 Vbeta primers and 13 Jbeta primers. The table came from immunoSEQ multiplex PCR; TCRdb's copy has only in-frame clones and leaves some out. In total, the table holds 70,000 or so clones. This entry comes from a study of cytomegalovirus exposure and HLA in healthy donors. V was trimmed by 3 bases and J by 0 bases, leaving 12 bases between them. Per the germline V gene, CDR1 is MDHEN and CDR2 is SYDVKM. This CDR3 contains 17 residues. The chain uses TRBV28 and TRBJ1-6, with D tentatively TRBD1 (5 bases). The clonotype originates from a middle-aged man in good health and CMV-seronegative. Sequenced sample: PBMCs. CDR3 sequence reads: CASSFGGDSSYNSPLHF. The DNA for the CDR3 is TGTGCCAGCAGTTTTGGAGGGGATAGCTCCTATAATTCACCCCTCCACTTT. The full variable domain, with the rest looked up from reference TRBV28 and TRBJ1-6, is DVKVTQSSRYLVKRTGEKVFLECVQDMDHENMFWYRQDPGLGLRLIYFSYDVKMKEKGDIPEGYSVSREKKERFSLILESASTNQTSMYLCASSFGGDSSYNSPLHFGNGTRLTVT.